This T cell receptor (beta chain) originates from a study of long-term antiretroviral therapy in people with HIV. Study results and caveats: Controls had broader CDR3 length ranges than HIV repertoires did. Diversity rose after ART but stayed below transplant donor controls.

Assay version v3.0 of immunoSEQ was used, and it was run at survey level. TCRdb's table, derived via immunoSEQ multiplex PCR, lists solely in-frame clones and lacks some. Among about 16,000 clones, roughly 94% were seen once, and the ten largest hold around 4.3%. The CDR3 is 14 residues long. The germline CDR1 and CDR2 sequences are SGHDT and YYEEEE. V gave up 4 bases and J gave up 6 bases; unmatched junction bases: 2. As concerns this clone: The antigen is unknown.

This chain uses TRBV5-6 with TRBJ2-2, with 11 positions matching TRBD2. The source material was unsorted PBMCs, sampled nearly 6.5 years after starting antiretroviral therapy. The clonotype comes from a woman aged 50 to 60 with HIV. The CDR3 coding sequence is TGTGCCAGCAGCCCTAGCGGGAGGCCCGGGGAGCTGTTTTTT. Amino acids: CASSPSGRPGELFF.